Detailed here is one T cell receptor (beta chain). The assay was immunoSEQ multiplex PCR, and TCRdb's table has in-frame clones only and misses some. The sample holds approximately 48,000 clones; around 90% are singletons and the top ten take roughly 14%. The CDR3 extends over 20 amino acids. This sample stems from a study of PD-L1 blockade in urothelial cancer. Time point denoted: pretreatment peripheral blood. Sample: PBMCs, taken around atezolizumab (anti-PD-L1) treatment. This TCR was sampled from a woman aged 60-70 years with urothelial cancer. The chain employs TRBV12-2 and TRBJ2-6; TRBD1, the D gene given by the table, was not confirmed from the DNA. TRBV12-2 is classified as a pseudogene. CDR3 residues: CASRLGADRGSDSGANVLTF. Written as DNA, the CDR3 is TGTGCAAGTCGCCTGGGGGCGGACAGGGGGTCTGATTCTGGGGCCAACGTCCTGACTTTC.